These 8 T cell receptor beta chains were sequenced from one sample in a study of cytomegalovirus exposure and HLA in healthy donors. PCR involved 60 Vbeta and 13 Jbeta primers. The repertoire was sequenced with immunoSEQ multiplex PCR; TCRdb's copy has only in-frame clones and lacks some. Altogether approximately 150,000 clones are present, over 8% being singletons, with the ten largest covering approximately 1.8%. Sequencing used PBMCs. The source of these receptors is a male donor in good health and CMV-seronegative.

This clone was detected only a few times. The V call is TRBV7-2, the J call TRBJ2-2; tentative D call: TRBD2 (6 bases). The CDR3 is 13 residues long. CDR1 and CDR2 (germline): SGHTA, FQGNSA. Between the trimmed V and J ends, which lost 3 bases and 5 bases, there was a span of 7 bases. Here the CDR3 reads CASSFAGTGELFF. CDR3 nucleotide sequence: TGTGCCAGCAGCTTCGCGGGGACCGGGGAGCTGTTTTTT.

This clone was detected only a few times. The chain is built from TRBV15 and TRBJ2-3; the match to TRBD2 covers 9 bases. Germline trimming cut 3 bases from V and 3 bases from J; bases unmatched to any gene: 10. Germline V lookup: CDR1 LNHNV, CDR2 YYDKDF (reference sequence). The CDR3 covers 17 residues. Here the CDR3 DNA reads TGTGCCACCAGCAGTGGAAGGAGCGGGAGGCGTACAGATACGCAGTATTTT. Its translation is CATSSGRSGRRTDTQYF.

This clone was counted a few times. Relative to the germline gene, one junction end is altered; a read error may explain this. The genes are TRBV20-1 and TRBJ2-5, with D unresolved. Germline V gives CDR1 DFQATT, CDR2 SNEGSKA (reference sequence). The CDR3 is 11 residues long. CDR3 bases: TGCAGTGCTAGCCCCCGAGAGGCCCAGTACTTC. It codes for CSASPREAQYF.

This clone showed up just a few times. The chain employs TRBV6-5 and TRBJ2-6; D gene ambiguous. The CDR3 is made up of 13 amino acids. Germline CDR1 is MNHEY and CDR2 is SVGAGI. With 8 bases removed from V and 1 base from J, the gap between germline ends came to 6 bases. CDR3 coding DNA: TGTGCCAGCCTAGAGTCTGGGGCCAACGTCCTGACTTTC. Protein product: CASLESGANVLTF.

This rearrangement joins TRBV28 to TRBJ1-4; 7 nucleotides agree with TRBD1. CDR1 is MDHEN, CDR2 SYDVKM, per germline. V dropped 6 bases and J dropped 4; count of bases not matched to a gene: 5. This CDR3 has 14 residues. CDR3 DNA: TGTGCCAGCAGCCCGGGACAGAGTAATGAAAAACTGTTTTTT. Translation gives CASSPGQSNEKLFF.

There are a few counts of this clone. The V call is TRBV7-9, the J call TRBJ1-2, with 9 bases matching TRBD1. The CDR3 loop spans 12 amino acids. The V gene end was trimmed by 5 bases and the J gene end by 5 bases; junction bases not matched to a gene: 0. Per the germline V gene, CDR1 is SEHNR and CDR2 is FQNEAQ (reference sequence). The CDR3 bases are TGTGCCAGCAGCGGACAGGGGTATGGCTACACCTTC. It codes for CASSGQGYGYTF.

The chain couples TRBV18 to TRBJ2-7, with TRBD2 matching over 12 bases. Unmatched junction bases numbered 15, after V lost 2 bases and J lost 1 base. This CDR3 has 20 amino acids. Germline CDR1 and CDR2: KGHSH and LQKENI. Here the CDR3 DNA reads TGTGCCAGCTCACCATTCGCTCCCGCGCTAGCGGGAGGGTCGTCCTACGAGCAGTACTTC. This codes for CASSPFAPALAGGSSYEQYF.

This clone came up a few times. This sequence joins TRBV6-5 and TRBJ2-7; 12 bases align to TRBD2. Trimming took 2 bases from V and 4 from J; bases not matched to a gene: 3. The CDR3 has 15 residues. The V gene's germline CDR1 is MNHEY and CDR2 SVGAGI. The DNA of the CDR3 is TGTGCCAGCAGTTACGGGACTAGCGGGCCTTACGAGCAGTACTTC. Encoded protein: CASSYGTSGPYEQYF.